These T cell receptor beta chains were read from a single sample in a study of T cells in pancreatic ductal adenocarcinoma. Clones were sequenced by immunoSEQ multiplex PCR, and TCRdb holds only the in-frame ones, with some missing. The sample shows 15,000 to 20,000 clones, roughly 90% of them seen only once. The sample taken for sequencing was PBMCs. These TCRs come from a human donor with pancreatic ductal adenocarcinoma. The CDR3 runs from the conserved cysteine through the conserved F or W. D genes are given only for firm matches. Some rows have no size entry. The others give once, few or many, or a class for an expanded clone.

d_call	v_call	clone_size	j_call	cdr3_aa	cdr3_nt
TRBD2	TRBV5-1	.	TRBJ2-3	CASSVTSGASGDTQYF	TGCGCCAGCAGCGTGACTAGCGGGGCGTCGGGAGATACGCAGTATTTT
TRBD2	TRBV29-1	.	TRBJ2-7	CSVQTGTSSSEQYF	TGCAGCGTGCAGACCGGGACTAGCTCCTCCGAGCAGTACTTC
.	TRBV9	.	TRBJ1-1	CASSAERDYTEAFF	TGTGCCAGCAGCGCAGAGAGGGATTACACTGAAGCTTTCTTT
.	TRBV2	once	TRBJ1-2	CASSAEGAGNNYGYTF	TGTGCCAGCAGTGCGGAAGGGGCAGGGAATAACTATGGCTACACCTTC
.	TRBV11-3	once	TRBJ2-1	CASSLEGGREQFF	TGTGCCAGCAGCTTAGAGGGGGGGCGTGAGCAGTTCTTC
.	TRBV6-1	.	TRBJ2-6	CATRNRGSGANVLTF	TGTGCCACTCGAAACCGGGGCTCTGGGGCCAACGTCCTGACTTTC
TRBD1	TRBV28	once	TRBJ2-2	CASGGRGPYTGELFF	TGTGCCAGCGGTGGCAGGGGGCCTTACACCGGGGAGCTGTTTTTT
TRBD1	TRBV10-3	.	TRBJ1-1	CAIKSGQTEAFF	TGTGCCATAAAGTCGGGACAGACTGAAGCTTTCTTT
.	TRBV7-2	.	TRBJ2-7	CASSLGDLAYEQYF	TGTGCCAGCAGCTTAGGGGACTTGGCCTACGAGCAGTACTTC
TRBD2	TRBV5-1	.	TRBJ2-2	CASSSPSGRENTGELFF	TGCGCCAGCAGCTCTCCTAGCGGCAGGGAAAACACCGGGGAGCTGTTTTTT
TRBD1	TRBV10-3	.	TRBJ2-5	CAVSTGGETQYF	TGTGCCGTCAGTACAGGGGGAGAGACCCAGTACTTC
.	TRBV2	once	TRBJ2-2	CASSEILTSGELFF	TGTGCCAGCAGTGAAATCCTTACATCCGGGGAGCTGTTTTTT
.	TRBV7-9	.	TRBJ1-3	CASSLSEGTIYF	TGTGCCAGCAGCTTGTCCGAGGGCACCATATATTTT
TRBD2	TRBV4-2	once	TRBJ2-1	CASSQPGWTSGFYNEQFF	TGTGCCAGCAGCCAGCCTGGGTGGACTAGCGGATTCTACAATGAGCAGTTCTTC
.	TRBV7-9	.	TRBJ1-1	CASSTGSGTEAFF	TGTGCCAGCAGCACAGGGAGTGGCACTGAAGCTTTCTTT
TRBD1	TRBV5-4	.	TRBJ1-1	CASSRQGGNTEAFF	TGTGCCAGCAGCCGTCAGGGGGGGAACACTGAAGCTTTCTTT
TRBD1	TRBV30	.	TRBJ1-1	CASQRDRGLWGTEAFF	TGTGCCTCACAACGGGACAGGGGGCTTTGGGGCACTGAAGCTTTCTTT
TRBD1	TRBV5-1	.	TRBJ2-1	CASSLGDRGPYNEQFF	TGCGCCAGCAGCTTGGGTGACAGGGGGCCCTACAATGAGCAGTTCTTC
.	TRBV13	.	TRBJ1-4	CASSPQGTNEKLFF	TGTGCCAGCAGCCCCCAGGGGACTAATGAAAAACTGTTTTTT
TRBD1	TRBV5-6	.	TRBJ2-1	CASSGTGIGSYNEQFF	TGTGCCAGCAGCGGGACAGGGATTGGGTCCTACAATGAGCAGTTCTTC
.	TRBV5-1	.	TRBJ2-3	CASSIRAFGDTQYF	TGCGCCAGCAGCATCAGGGCCTTCGGGGATACGCAGTATTTT
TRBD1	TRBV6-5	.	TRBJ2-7	CASSTGAEQYF	TGTGCCAGCAGTACAGGGGCCGAGCAGTACTTC
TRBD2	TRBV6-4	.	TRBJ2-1	CASSVSGSDNEQFF	TGTGCCAGCAGTGTTAGCGGGTCAGACAATGAGCAGTTCTTC
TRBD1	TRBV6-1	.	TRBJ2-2	CARGGTGGSGELFF	TGTGCCAGGGGGGGGACAGGGGGCTCCGGGGAGCTGTTTTTT
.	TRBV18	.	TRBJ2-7	CASSPTGGSSYEQYF	TGTGCCAGCTCACCGACAGGCGGAAGCTCCTACGAGCAGTACTTC
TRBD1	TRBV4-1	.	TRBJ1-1	CASSPGQGTTEAFF	TGCGCCAGCAGCCCGGGACAGGGGACCACTGAAGCTTTCTTT
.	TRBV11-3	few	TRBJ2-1	CASKTSPNEQFF	TGTGCCAGCAAGACTAGTCCCAATGAGCAGTTCTTC
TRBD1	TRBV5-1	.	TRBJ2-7	CASSQLVAGTVLSYEQYF	TGCGCCAGCAGCCAATTGGTTGCCGGGACAGTGCTCTCCTACGAGCAGTACTTC
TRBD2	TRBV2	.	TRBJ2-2	CASIVGLAPGELFF	TGTGCCAGCATAGTAGGACTAGCCCCCGGGGAGCTGTTTTTT
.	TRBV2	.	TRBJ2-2	CASSETGGELFF	TGTGCCAGCAGTGAAACGGGGGGGGAGCTGTTTTTT
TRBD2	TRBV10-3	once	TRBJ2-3	CATYDSGGSTDTQYF	TGTGCCACCTACGATAGCGGGGGGAGCACAGATACGCAGTATTTT
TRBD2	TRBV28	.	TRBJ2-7	CASIPGLGSIYEQYF	TGTGCCAGCATTCCGGGACTAGGGTCTATCTACGAGCAGTACTTC
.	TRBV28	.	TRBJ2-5	CASSLSRQKYF	TGTGCCAGCAGTTTATCCCGTCAGAAGTACTTC
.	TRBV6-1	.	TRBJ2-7	CASRGGRGSSYEQYF	TGTGCCAGCAGGGGGGGACGCGGAAGCTCCTACGAGCAGTACTTC
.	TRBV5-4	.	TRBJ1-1	CASSLDLHTGTTEAFF	TGTGCCAGCAGCTTGGATCTCCATACAGGGACCACTGAAGCTTTCTTT
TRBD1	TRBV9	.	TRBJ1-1	CASSPRQGGEAFF	TGTGCCAGCAGCCCAAGACAGGGGGGTGAAGCTTTCTTT
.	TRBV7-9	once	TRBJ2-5	CASSWAGHQETQYF	TGTGCCAGCAGCTGGGCGGGGCACCAAGAGACCCAGTACTTC
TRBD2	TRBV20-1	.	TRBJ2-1	CSANGLAGLFF	TGCAGTGCTAACGGACTAGCAGGTCTGTTCTTC
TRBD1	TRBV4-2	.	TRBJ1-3	CASSQIPGQGYTIYF	TGTGCCAGCAGCCAAATCCCGGGACAGGGATACACCATATATTTT
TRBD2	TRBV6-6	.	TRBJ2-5	CASSYWGGGARETQYF	TGTGCCAGCAGTTACTGGGGCGGGGGGGCCAGAGAGACCCAGTACTTC
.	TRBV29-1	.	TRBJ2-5	CSVPGGGNQETQYF	TGCAGCGTTCCCGGTGGGGGGAACCAAGAGACCCAGTACTTC
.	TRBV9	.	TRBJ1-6	CASSVQSGDNSPLHF	TGTGCCAGCAGCGTACAATCAGGGGATAATTCACCCCTCCACTTT
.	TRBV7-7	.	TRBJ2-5	CASSLGGASQETQYF	TGTGCCAGCAGCTTAGGCGGGGCCTCCCAAGAGACCCAGTACTTC
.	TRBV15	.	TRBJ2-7	CATSRDPGGASREQYF	TGTGCCACCAGCAGAGATCCTGGGGGCGCGTCTCGGGAGCAGTACTTC
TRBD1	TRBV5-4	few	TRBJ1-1	CASSRTGTGNAFF	TGTGCCAGCAGCCGGACCGGGACAGGGAACGCTTTCTTT
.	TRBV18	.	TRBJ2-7	CASSPGTPYPYEQYF	TGTGCCAGCTCACCCGGGACTCCCTACCCCTACGAGCAGTACTTC
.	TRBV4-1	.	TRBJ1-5	CASSISRDQPQHF	TGCGCCAGCAGTATCTCTCGTGATCAGCCCCAGCATTTT
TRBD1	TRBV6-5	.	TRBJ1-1	CATAGQLNTEAFF	TGTGCCACCGCGGGACAGCTCAACACTGAAGCTTTCTTT